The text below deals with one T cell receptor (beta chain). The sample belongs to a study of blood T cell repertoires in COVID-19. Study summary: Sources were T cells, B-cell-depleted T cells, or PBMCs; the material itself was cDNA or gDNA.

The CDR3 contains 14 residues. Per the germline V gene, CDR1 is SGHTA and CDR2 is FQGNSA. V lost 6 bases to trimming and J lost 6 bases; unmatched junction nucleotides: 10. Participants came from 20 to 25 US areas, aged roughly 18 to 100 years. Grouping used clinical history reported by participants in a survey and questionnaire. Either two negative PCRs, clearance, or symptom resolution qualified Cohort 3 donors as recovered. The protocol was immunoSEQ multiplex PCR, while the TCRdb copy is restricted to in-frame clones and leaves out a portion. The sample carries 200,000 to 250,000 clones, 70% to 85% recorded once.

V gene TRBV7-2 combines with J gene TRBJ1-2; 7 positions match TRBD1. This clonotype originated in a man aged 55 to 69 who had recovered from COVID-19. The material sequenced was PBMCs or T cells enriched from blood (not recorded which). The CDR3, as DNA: TGTGCCAGCAGTTTATTACAGGGGCTCGATGGCTACACCTTC. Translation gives CASSLLQGLDGYTF.